This TCR beta chain was identified in a study of T cell responses to AZD1222 COVID-19 vaccine. In regard to this clone: As yet, its antigen is unknown.

Study-wide results and caveats: Females made up more of the donors, who were largely white British, and clonal diversity may have come out too low. Spike-specific TCR breadth and depth went up after people got two AZD1222 doses. Repertoire samples came only from after the peak T cell response. The number of AZD1222 recipients seropositive at baseline was only 6 or 7.

Produced via immunoSEQ multiplex PCR; TCRdb's table is partial and in-frame only. The table lists more than 150,000 clones, around 86% of them singletons, with 2.5% to 3% in the top ten. V was pared by 1 base and J by 8 bases, with 14 bases between. Germline V gene data show CDR1 as SEHNR and CDR2 as FQNEAQ (reference sequence). The CDR3 contains 14 residues. Sequences were derived from peripheral blood, sampled on day 0 of MenACWY control vaccination. The receptor was isolated from an adult in good health. The chain is built from TRBV7-9 and TRBJ1-2; D remains ambiguous. The CDR3 loop is CASSLGGEHPGYTF. The CDR3 DNA sequence: TGTGCCAGCAGCTTAGGAGGAGAACACCCAGGCTACACCTTC.